Listed here are 18 T cell receptor beta chains from one sample, sequenced in a study of cytomegalovirus exposure and HLA in healthy donors. PCR amplification relied on 60 Vbeta primers (plus 13 Jbeta primers). Profiled with immunoSEQ multiplex PCR; TCRdb holds only in-frame clones, not every one. The data show 150,000 to 200,000 clones, with 75% to 90% seen just once and roughly 1.9% held by the top ten. Sequenced input: PBMCs. The source of these receptors is a woman aged 18-30 years in good health and CMV-seronegative.

This clone has a handful of counts. This chain joins TRBV5-6 and TRBJ2-4; the D gene is possibly TRBD2 (5 bases). V was clipped by 6 bases and J by 0 bases, with 10 bases between them. This CDR3 region has 14 residues. Germline V gene sequence: CDR1 SGHDT, CDR2 YYEEEE. CDR3 sequence reads: CASTPRVAKNIQYF. The CDR3 DNA sequence: TGTGCCAGCACCCCGAGGGTAGCCAAAAACATTCAGTACTTC.

The V gene is TRBV27, the J gene TRBJ2-3, with 9 bases identical to TRBD2. Germline V CDR1 and CDR2: MNHEY, SMNVEV (reference sequence). The trim removed 5 bases at V and 0 bases at J, leaving 6 bases unmatched. The CDR3 is 16 residues long. The CDR3: CASSPLAGSSTDTQYF. DNA of the CDR3: TGTGCCAGCAGTCCTCTAGCGGGGTCTAGCACAGATACGCAGTATTTT.

The chain links TRBV11-2 to TRBJ1-2, with D hard to call. Trimming cost V 5 bases and J 2 bases, with 18 bases left between them. The germline V gene has CDR1 SGHAT and CDR2 FQNNGV. The CDR3 covers 16 residues. CDR3 in amino acids: CASSPTFSRGNYGYTF. DNA for the CDR3: TGTGCCAGCAGCCCGACTTTCAGTAGAGGCAACTATGGCTACACCTTC.

This sequence joins TRBV9 and TRBJ2-1; 8 bases match TRBD2. Germline lookup yields CDR1 SGDLS and CDR2 YYNGEE. V gave up 0 bases and J gave up 10 bases; unmatched junction bases: 12. The CDR3 covers 16 residues. This CDR3 reads CASSVGAGGHRGEQFF. The DNA of the CDR3 is TGTGCCAGCAGCGTAGGGGCGGGGGGCCATCGTGGGGAGCAGTTCTTC.

The chain joins TRBV29-1 to TRBJ1-1; 8 bases match TRBD1. This CDR3 is built from 13 residues. V dropped 3 bases and J dropped 7; count of bases not matched to a gene: 7. The germline CDR1 and CDR2 sequences are SQVTM and ANQGSEA. The CDR3 protein is CSVDNGQGVEAFF. The CDR3 bases are TGCAGCGTTGATAACGGACAGGGCGTTGAAGCTTTCTTT.

This chain joins TRBV2 and TRBJ1-5; D is perhaps TRBD1 (6 bases). Germline CDR1 is SNHLY and CDR2 is FYNNEI. CDR3 length equals 13 residues. V was cut by 10 bases and J by 5 bases, with 15 bases left in between. The CDR3 bases are TGTGCCACTAACAGGGAGTTCGATCAGCCCCAGCATTTT. Its translation is CATNREFDQPQHF.

The chain links TRBV11-2 to TRBJ2-5; 10 bases match TRBD2. The CDR3 covers 16 residues. Germline V CDR1 and CDR2: SGHAT, FQNNGV. V shed 5 bases and J 2 bases; nucleotides not matched to a gene: 8. The CDR3 DNA follows: TGTGCCAGCAGCGGCGGTGGACTAGCGGTACAAGAGACCCAGTACTTC. It specifies CASSGGGLAVQETQYF.

This clone was seen just once. The chain combines TRBV11-2 with TRBJ1-5; 9 nucleotides line up with TRBD1. The junction had 4 bases not matched to a gene; V was cut back by 1 base and J by 6 bases. The CDR3 is made up of 15 amino acids. Germline lookup yields CDR1 SGHAT and CDR2 FQNNGV. CDR3 sequence (DNA): TGTGCCAGCAGCTTAGGGGGGACAGGGAGTCAGCCCCAGCATTTT. Translation: CASSLGGTGSQPQHF.

The sample holds one count of this clone. One end of the junction fails to match germline, which may point to a read error. The rearrangement joins TRBV6-5 to TRBJ1-2, with no clear D. The CDR3 is made up of 15 amino acids. The germline CDR1 and CDR2 sequences are MNHEY and SVGAGI. The CDR3, as DNA: TGTGCCAGCAGTTACTCGAGGTTAACAAGTGGCGGCTACCCCTTC. Protein sequence: CASSYSRLTSGGYPF.

This clone was seen only once. V usage is TRBV19 and J usage is TRBJ2-1; 11 bases agree with TRBD2. This CDR3 contains 18 residues. V was pared by 0 bases and J by 6 bases, with 10 bases of the junction left unmatched. Per germline, CDR1 LNHDA and CDR2 SQIVND (reference sequence). For the CDR3, the DNA is TGTGCCAGTAGTATAGACCCCCCTACTAGCGGGGGCTTCAATGAGCAGTTCTTC. It is translated as CASSIDPPTSGGFNEQFF.

This sequence joins TRBV5-1 and TRBJ1-4; 7 nucleotides align to TRBD1. The CDR3 runs 15 residues. CDR1 and CDR2 from the germline V gene are SGHRS and YFSETQ. J lost 4 bases, V lost 0 bases, and 3 bases had no gene match. CDR3 region: CASSLEGAFNEKLFF. The CDR3 coding sequence is TGCGCCAGCAGCTTGGAGGGGGCTTTTAATGAAAAACTGTTTTTT.

The rearrangement joins TRBV25-1 to TRBJ1-2; 12 bases are a match to TRBD1. The germline V gene has CDR1 MGHDK and CDR2 SYGVNS. The trim removed 1 base at V and 5 bases at J, leaving 8 bases unmatched. This CDR3 is 17 amino acids long. In nucleotides, the CDR3 is TGTGCCAGCAGTGAATCCGGGACAGGGGGCGCAGGATATGGCTACACCTTC. Encoded protein: CASSESGTGGAGYGYTF.

This clone was seen just once. Other DNA sequences in this sample translate to the same CDR3. The CDR3 loop is CASSYGQADYGYTF. Here the CDR3 DNA reads TGTGCCAGCAGCTATGGACAGGCTGACTATGGCTACACCTTC. The gene calls are TRBV5-6 and TRBJ1-2; 7 bases agree with TRBD1. The germline V gene has CDR1 SGHDT and CDR2 YYEEEE. Germline trimming cut 3 bases from V and 3 bases from J; bases unmatched to any gene: 5. The CDR3 extends over 14 amino acids.

The gene calls are TRBV6-6 and TRBJ1-1; tentative D call: TRBD1 (6 bases). Germline CDR1 and CDR2: MNHNY and SVGAGI (reference sequence). The CDR3 runs to 14 residues. The V and J ends lost 8 bases and 0 bases respectively, with 13 bases between them. CDR3 DNA sequence: TGTGCCAGCCTAGGGGGGGGTCTGAACACTGAAGCTTTCTTT. Translating it yields CASLGGGLNTEAFF.

The gene calls are TRBV28 and TRBJ1-5; no clear D gene. The V end lost 7 bases, the J end lost 11 bases, and 12 bases lay between the germline ends. The V gene's germline CDR1 is MDHEN and CDR2 SYDVKM. This CDR3 region has 11 residues. CDR3 DNA sequence: TGTGCCAGCAAATTCCGACAATCCCAGCATTTT. Translation: CASKFRQSQHF. Full variable domain (missing parts from reference TRBV28 and TRBJ1-5): DVKVTQSSRYLVKRTGEKVFLECVQDMDHENMFWYRQDPGLGLRLIYFSYDVKMKEKGDIPEGYSVSREKKERFSLILESASTNQTSMYLCASKFRQSQHFGDGTRLSIL.

This clone has a single count. The chain has TRBV4-1 and TRBJ2-7, with D tentatively TRBD2 (5 bases). The CDR3 spans 13 residues. Germline values: CDR1 MGHRA, CDR2 YSYEKL. Trimming cost V 5 bases and J 5 bases, with 13 bases left between them. The CDR3 loop is CASSALPGNEQYF. For the CDR3, the DNA is TGCGCCAGCAGCGCCCTCCCGGGGAACGAGCAGTACTTC.

CDR3 protein: CASSLPGTDTQYF. CDR3 DNA: TGTGCCAGCAGTCTCCCGGGCACAGATACGCAGTATTTT. The genes are TRBV28 and TRBJ2-3; unclear D gene. V was pared by 5 bases and J by 1 base, with 7 bases between. Germline V gene data show CDR1 as MDHEN and CDR2 as SYDVKM. The CDR3 has 13 amino acids.

The gene calls are TRBV27 and TRBJ2-7, with 8 bases identical to TRBD1. The germline gives CDR1 MNHEY, CDR2 SMNVEV (reference sequence). The CDR3 spans 13 residues. The ends lost 3 bases at V and 6 bases at J; junction bases unmatched: 4. CDR3 protein: CASSFSDRAEQYF. Here the CDR3 DNA reads TGTGCCAGCAGTTTCTCGGACAGGGCCGAGCAGTACTTC.